Each of the 12 T cell receptor beta chains below was sequenced from the same sample in a study of blood T cells in healthy people across ages. The authors ran a second PCR of roughly 6 to 12 cycles using a sample-barcoded 5' primer and a J-beta primer mix. TCRdb itself ran the 5' RACE reads through MiXCR, one entry per CDR3 protein. This table holds about 650,000 distinct CDR3 sequences, more than 45% found once. The sample taken for sequencing was blood. The receptors were sampled from a woman of 80 years or more in good health.

This clonotype was counted ten times or more. The chain couples TRBV7-2 to TRBJ2-7, with TRBD2 identical over 8 bases. V was clipped by 5 bases and J by 0 bases; unmatched bases: 3. The germline gives CDR1 SGHTA, CDR2 FQGNSA. This CDR3 has 14 amino acids. The CDR3 region is CASSIGTSSYEQYF. The CDR3 DNA reads TGTGCCAGCAGCATCGGGACTAGCTCCTACGAGCAGTACTTC.

Many counts were recorded for this clonotype. The chain combines TRBV2 with TRBJ2-3; D ambiguous. Germline values: CDR1 SNHLY, CDR2 FYNNEI. V lost 6 bases to trimming and J lost 8 bases, with 9 bases between them. The CDR3 runs to 11 residues. The CDR3 protein is CASRGPATQYF. CDR3 nucleotides: TGTGCCAGCAGGGGTCCGGCTACGCAGTATTTT.

This clonotype was seen a handful of times. CDR3 sequence reads: CSAREASWYNEQFF. Here the CDR3 DNA reads TGCAGTGCTAGAGAGGCTAGCTGGTACAATGAGCAGTTCTTC. J is TRBJ2-1 and V is TRBV20-1, with a possible D match to TRBD2 (5 bases). The V end lost 0 bases, the J end lost 4 bases, and 10 bases lay between the germline ends. The CDR3 loop spans 14 amino acids. Germline lookup yields CDR1 DFQATT and CDR2 SNEGSKA (reference sequence).

This chain connects TRBV10-3 to TRBJ1-2; D uncertain. V dropped 4 bases and J dropped 7 bases, with 16 bases sitting between them. This CDR3 has 14 residues. The germline gives CDR1 ENHRY, CDR2 SYGVKD. CDR3 region: CAISGRETGTGYTF. DNA for the CDR3: TGTGCCATCAGTGGGAGGGAAACGGGCACTGGCTACACCTTC.

This clonotype was counted ten times or more. This chain uses TRBV25-1 with TRBJ2-5; possible D gene TRBD1, 5 bases. From germline, CDR1 is MGHDK and CDR2 SYGVNS. Trimming stripped 2 bases from V and 1 base from J, with 5 bases between. The CDR3 covers 13 residues. The CDR3 region has the DNA TGTGCCAGCAGTGAAGACAGCCAAGAGACCCAGTACTTC. Translating gives CASSEDSQETQYF. Supplemented by reference TRBV25-1 and TRBJ2-5, the full variable domain reads EADIYQTPRYLVIGTGKKITLECSQTMGHDKMYWYQQDPGMELHLIHYSYGVNSTEKGDLSSESTVSRIRTEHFPLTLESARPSHTSQYLCASSEDSQETQYFGPGTRLLVL.

This clonotype appeared once. This chain uses TRBV9 with TRBJ1-1; no firm D call. Germline CDR1 is SGDLS and CDR2 is YYNGEE. The CDR3 extends over 14 amino acids. Trimming stripped 1 base from V and 1 base from J, with 8 bases between. CDR3 sequence reads: CASSVIPKNTEAFF. Written as DNA, the CDR3 is TGTGCCAGCAGCGTAATACCGAAGAACACTGAAGCTTTCTTT.

This clonotype has only a few counts. The rearrangement links TRBV20-1 to TRBJ2-1, with D possibly called TRBD1 or TRBD2 (5 bases each). CDR3 size: 13 residues. CDR1 and CDR2 (germline): DFQATT, SNEGSKA (reference sequence). The V end lost 4 bases, the J end lost 7 bases, and 14 bases lay between the germline ends. As DNA, the CDR3 is TGCAGTGCTATTACGGGACCGGGGAATGAGCAGTTCTTC. Its translation is CSAITGPGNEQFF.

J is TRBJ1-2 and V is TRBV2; maybe TRBD1 (5 bases). Trimming pared 6 bases from V and 5 bases from J, leaving 16 bases between. CDR1 is SNHLY, CDR2 FYNNEI, per germline. The CDR3 totals 14 residues. The CDR3 DNA reads as TGTGCCAGCAGCCCCGTGTCTCGGGGGTATGGCTACACCTTC. It yields the protein CASSPVSRGYGYTF.

This clonotype occurred many times. The rearrangement joins TRBV5-1 to TRBJ2-5, with TRBD1 as a possible D gene (6 bases). CDR3 size: 15 residues. The germline V gene has CDR1 SGHRS and CDR2 YFSETQ. V was pared by 4 bases and J by 3 bases, with 16 bases between. The CDR3 DNA reads TGCGCCAGCAGCCTTACAGGGCCTCCTGAAGAGACCCAGTACTTC. This codes for CASSLTGPPEETQYF.

The chain carries TRBV4-3 and TRBJ2-5; D is uncertain. V was trimmed by 0 bases and J by 5 bases, leaving 7 bases between them. This CDR3 comprises 13 residues. Germline assignment: CDR1 LGHNA and CDR2 YSLEER. The CDR3 coding sequence is TGCGCCAGCAGCCAAGATATCGCCGAGACCCAGTACTTC. This sequence encodes CASSQDIAETQYF.

V usage is TRBV20-1 and J usage is TRBJ2-7; 7 bases map to TRBD2. Germline-derived CDR1 and CDR2 are DFQATT and SNEGSKA (reference sequence). The CDR3 has 16 amino acids. The V segment lost 7 bases and the J segment 7 bases; nucleotides outside the gene matches: 22. Here the CDR3 reads CSVPLSGSAGWGEQYF. CDR3 nucleotides: TGCAGTGTTCCTTTATCAGGGTCAGCGGGGTGGGGGGAGCAGTACTTC.

The V gene is TRBV20-1, the J gene TRBJ2-3; 13 bases line up with TRBD2. CDR1 is DFQATT and CDR2 is SNEGSKA in the germline V gene (reference sequence). This CDR3 is 14 amino acids long. The V gene end was trimmed by 6 bases and the J gene end by 9 bases; junction bases not matched to a gene: 9. CDR3: CSAILAGGLCTQYF. The CDR3, as DNA: TGCAGTGCCATACTAGCGGGGGGGCTCTGCACGCAGTATTTT.